This T cell receptor (beta chain) was sequenced during a study of shared clonotypes between healthy human individuals. Whole-study context: In total, the donors were a couple of women and a few men aged 18 to 49. Findings and limits, study-wide: The generation probabilities recorded for non-shared clonotypes fell below those of clonotypes shared by all four donors. Rarefaction showed sorted-subset sequencing was incomplete despite large depth.

TCRdb's copy holds only in-frame clones and misses some; the assay was immunoSEQ multiplex PCR. The sample records under 1,100,000 clones, more than 65% being singletons. For this clone: The antigen is undetermined.

Between the trimmed V and J ends, which lost 10 bases and 3 bases, there was a span of 10 bases. CDR3 length: 11 amino acids. The germline V gene has CDR1 MDHEN and CDR2 SYDVKM. CD45RA-negative memory and CD45RA+ naive subsets were split from the CD4+ cells. The specimen was memory CD4+ T cells sorted from blood. Described subset: CD45RA-negative fraction. The sequence was collected from a man aged 18 to 29 in good health. The chain links TRBV28 to TRBJ2-7; D uncertain. The CDR3 DNA sequence: TGTGCCACCAATCCGGGCTACGAGCAGTACTTC. Encoded protein: CATNPGYEQYF.